The 16 T cell receptor beta chains presented below share a single source sample, sequenced in a study of control samples from healthy donors and cancer patients. Using immunoSEQ multiplex PCR, the repertoire was profiled, and TCRdb retains in-frame clones only, with some absent. The data show 46,000 or so clones, with approximately 90% seen just once and 0.65% to 0.9% held by the top ten. The sample taken for sequencing was PBMCs. The receptors originated from a man aged 25 to 40 with colorectal cancer.

The CDR3 loop reads CASSPGRAVNLNTEAFF. CDR3 in DNA: TGTGCCAGCTCACCGGGAAGGGCAGTAAATTTAAACACTGAAGCTTTCTTT. This rearrangement joins TRBV9 to TRBJ1-1, with D unclear. Trimming cost V 7 bases and J 2 bases, with 24 bases left between them. Germline lookup yields CDR1 SGDLS and CDR2 YYNGEE. This CDR3 contains 17 residues.

This chain uses TRBV4-3 with TRBJ1-6; D unresolved. Germline assignment: CDR1 LGHNA and CDR2 YSLEER. Trimming pared 1 base from V and 8 bases from J, leaving 15 bases between. The CDR3 length is 16 residues. CDR3 DNA: TGCGCCAGCAGCCAAGGCTTGGGCGTAGTGGATTCACCCCTCCACTTT. This gives the protein CASSQGLGVVDSPLHF.

This chain connects TRBV14 to TRBJ2-1; unclear D gene. Deletions cut 1 base from V and 0 bases from J, with 1 base between. Germline V gene sequence: CDR1 SGHDN, CDR2 FVKESK. The CDR3 is 13 amino acids. CDR3 amino acids: CASSQGSYNEQFF. DNA for the CDR3: TGTGCCAGCAGCCAAGGCTCCTACAATGAGCAGTTCTTC.

This clone showed up just a few times. The chain is built from TRBV13 and TRBJ2-2, with 7 nucleotides matching TRBD2. Germline lookup yields CDR1 PRHDT and CDR2 FYEKMQ (reference sequence). The CDR3 has 14 residues. The trim removed 6 bases at V and 6 bases at J, leaving 7 bases unmatched. CDR3 in DNA: TGTGCCAGCAGGCGGGGACTACAACCCGGGGAGCTGTTTTTT. This codes for CASRRGLQPGELFF.

The rearrangement uses TRBV4-3 and TRBJ2-1; D is uncertain. Looked up from germline, CDR1 is LGHNA and CDR2 is YSLEER. Trimming removed 0 bases from V and 4 bases from J, with 16 bases in between. The CDR3 contains 17 residues. CDR3 in amino acids: CASSQDLMRFPYNEQFF. In nucleotides, the CDR3 is TGCGCCAGCAGCCAAGATCTAATGAGGTTTCCGTACAATGAGCAGTTCTTC.

CDR3 sequence (DNA): TGTGCCAGCACCCCCCGGCGGGACAGGGGATACGAGCAGTACTTC. Residues: CASTPRRDRGYEQYF. The chain employs TRBV6-6 and TRBJ2-7, with 10 bases aligning to TRBD1. J was trimmed by 4 bases and V by 7 bases; bases with no gene match: 10. Germline CDR1 is MNHNY and CDR2 is SVGAGI (reference sequence). CDR3 length equals 15 residues.

The chain combines TRBV5-1 with TRBJ2-2, with no clear D. The V and J ends lost 4 bases and 4 bases respectively, with 5 bases between them. The CDR3 is 12 amino acids. Germline CDR1 is SGHRS and CDR2 is YFSETQ. The CDR3 is CASSESTGELFF. The CDR3 nucleotides read TGCGCCAGCAGCGAGAGCACCGGGGAGCTGTTTTTT.

This sequence joins TRBV5-1 and TRBJ1-4; 7 nucleotides align to TRBD1. The CDR3 runs to 14 residues. Per germline, CDR1 SGHRS and CDR2 YFSETQ. V dropped 4 bases and J dropped 8; count of bases not matched to a gene: 8. CDR3 sequence reads: CASSPDRAEEKLFF. DNA of the CDR3: TGCGCCAGCAGCCCCGACAGGGCGGAAGAAAAACTGTTTTTT.

The chain has TRBV3-1 (or the pseudogene TRBV3-2) and TRBJ1-1; D gene uncertain. The CDR3 has 15 residues. V was cut by 4 bases and J by 4 bases, with 16 bases left in between. Per the germline V gene, CDR1 is LGHDT and CDR2 is YNNKEL (reference sequence). In DNA, the CDR3 is TGTGCCAGCAGCCCCCGGTCGGGTCGGGGCACTGAAGCTTTCTTT. This codes for CASSPRSGRGTEAFF.

The chain combines TRBV6-2 or TRBV6-3 with TRBJ2-2; 12 nucleotides agree with TRBD2. CDR1 is MNHEY and CDR2 is SVGEGT in the germline V gene. V was clipped by 6 bases and J by 2 bases; unmatched bases: 4. The CDR3 has 16 residues. The CDR3 DNA reads as TGTGCCAGCAGCCCTAGCGGGGGGGTCAACACCGGGGAGCTGTTTTTT. Amino acid sequence: CASSPSGGVNTGELFF.

The chain has TRBV9 and TRBJ2-2; D may be TRBD2 (5 bases). Germline assignment: CDR1 SGDLS and CDR2 YYNGEE. V lost 3 bases and J lost 5, with 8 bases in between. The CDR3 sequence is 13 residues long. CDR3 in DNA: TGTGCCAGCAGCGCCCCGGGGACCGGGGAGCTGTTTTTT. Its translation is CASSAPGTGELFF.

A few counts support this clone. This chain links TRBV4-3 with TRBJ2-2, with 8 bases lining up with TRBD1. Germline V gives CDR1 LGHNA, CDR2 YSLEER. This CDR3 region has 17 residues. V lost 3 bases and J lost 1; bases outside the gene matches: 7. The CDR3 is CASSHPQGAGNTGELFF. Written as DNA, the CDR3 is TGCGCCAGCAGCCATCCTCAGGGGGCGGGGAACACCGGGGAGCTGTTTTTT.

The CDR3 DNA reads TGCGCCAGCAGTGTGACTAGCGGGGGAGGCTACAATGAGCAGTTCTTC. Translation: CASSVTSGGGYNEQFF. The chain has TRBV10-1 and TRBJ2-1; 12 bases line up with TRBD2. Germline lookup yields CDR1 WNHNN and CDR2 SYGVQD (reference sequence). The CDR3 contains 16 residues. V lost 4 bases and J lost 3; bases outside the gene matches: 4.

The V gene is TRBV11-2, the J gene TRBJ2-7; D uncertain. The CDR3 sequence is 12 residues long. V gave up 5 bases and J gave up 3 bases, with 8 bases separating them. Germline assignment: CDR1 SGHAT and CDR2 FQNNGV. Written as DNA, the CDR3 is TGTGCCAGCAGCCAGACATTCTACGAGCAGTACGTC. Translated: CASSQTFYEQYV.

This rearrangement joins TRBV6-6 to TRBJ2-1; a weak D match, TRBD1 (5 bases). V was cut by 4 bases and J by 8 bases, with 12 bases left in between. This CDR3 is built from 13 residues. Germline V lookup: CDR1 MNHNY, CDR2 SVGAGI (reference sequence). The CDR3 sequence is CASSSGGADEQFF. CDR3 sequence (DNA): TGTGCCAGCAGTTCAGGTGGGGCGGATGAGCAGTTCTTC.

This chain uses TRBV3-1 (or the pseudogene TRBV3-2) with TRBJ2-7; 13 bases fit TRBD2. Germline CDR1 is LGHDT and CDR2 is YNNKEL (reference sequence). J lost 2 bases, V lost 4 bases, and 5 bases had no gene match. This CDR3 is 16 amino acids long. CDR3 DNA sequence: TGTGCCAGCAGCCTACCTACTAGCGGGGGGGCCTACGAGCAGTACGTC. Protein: CASSLPTSGGAYEQYV.